The T cell receptor beta chain under discussion was sequenced for a study of blood T cell repertoires in COVID-19. Study at large: Some COVID-19 samples were acute and others convalescent; all came from the United States, Italy and Spain. The analysed material was cDNA or gDNA that came from T cells, B-cell-depleted T cells, or PBMCs.

As processed by the authors: Estimation of nucleated cell counts relied on the amplification of reference gene primers. Generated by immunoSEQ multiplex PCR, the TCRdb table keeps only in-frame clones and is missing some. The DNA was the basis for D and trimming; V, J and clone size are from that table. The sample contains 80,000 to 90,000 clones, around 80% of which appear only once. This clone has just one count. Germline-derived CDR1 and CDR2 are SGHTA and FQGNSA. V gave up 0 bases and J gave up 0 bases, with 6 bases separating them. The CDR3 has 14 residues. This TCR was sampled from a woman aged 80 or older with acute or convalescent COVID-19. V and J are TRBV7-2 and TRBJ2-7; D may be TRBD2 (5 bases). The sample taken for sequencing was peripheral blood. This chain's CDR3 is CASSLAGSSYEQYF. In DNA form, the CDR3 reads TGTGCCAGCAGCTTAGCGGGGAGCTCCTACGAGCAGTACTTC.